Sequencing of this T cell receptor (beta chain) was carried out in a study of blood T cell repertoires in COVID-19. Looking at the study overall: Acute-phase and convalescent COVID-19 samples originated in the United States, Italy and Spain. T cells, B-cell-depleted T cells, or PBMCs provided the cDNA or gDNA that served as material.

In the study's own analysis: Estimation of nucleated cell counts relied on the amplification of reference gene primers. Clones were sequenced by immunoSEQ multiplex PCR, and TCRdb holds only the in-frame ones, with some missing. That table gives V, J and clone size, and the DNA gave D and trimming. The sample records a few hundred thousand clones, under 90% being singletons. This CDR3 spans 16 amino acids. V lost 2 bases and J lost 0, with 8 bases in between. Germline V gene lookup returns CDR1 MNHEY and CDR2 SVGAGI. This clone occurred once. Sequences were obtained from peripheral blood. This sequence joins TRBV6-5 and TRBJ1-6; TRBD1 might be the D (5 bases). This receptor was identified in a woman aged 40 to 50 who had recovered from COVID-19. The CDR3 coding sequence is TGTGCCAGCAGTTACAGGGGCGGCTCCTATAATTCACCCCTCCACTTT. Protein: CASSYRGGSYNSPLHF.